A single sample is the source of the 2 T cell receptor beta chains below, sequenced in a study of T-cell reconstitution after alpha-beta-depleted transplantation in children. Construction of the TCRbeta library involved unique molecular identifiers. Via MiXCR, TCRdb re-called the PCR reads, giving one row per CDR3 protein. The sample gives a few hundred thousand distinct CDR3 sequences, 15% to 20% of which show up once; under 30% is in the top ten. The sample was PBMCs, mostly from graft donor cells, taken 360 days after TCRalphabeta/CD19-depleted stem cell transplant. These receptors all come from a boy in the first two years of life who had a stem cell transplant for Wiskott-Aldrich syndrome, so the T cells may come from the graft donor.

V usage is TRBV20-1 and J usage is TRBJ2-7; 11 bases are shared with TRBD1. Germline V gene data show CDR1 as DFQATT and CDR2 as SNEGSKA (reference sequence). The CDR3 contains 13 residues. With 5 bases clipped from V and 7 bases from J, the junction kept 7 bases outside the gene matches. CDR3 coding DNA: TGCAGTGCTCAGGACAGGGGGCGCAGGGAGCAGTACTTC. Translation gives CSAQDRGRREQYF.

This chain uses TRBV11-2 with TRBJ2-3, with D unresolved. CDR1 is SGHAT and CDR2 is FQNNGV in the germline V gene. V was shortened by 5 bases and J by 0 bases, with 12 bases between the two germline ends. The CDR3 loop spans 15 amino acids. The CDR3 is CASSPRPGSTDTQYF. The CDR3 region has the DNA TGTGCCAGCAGCCCGCGACCAGGAAGCACAGATACGCAGTATTTT.